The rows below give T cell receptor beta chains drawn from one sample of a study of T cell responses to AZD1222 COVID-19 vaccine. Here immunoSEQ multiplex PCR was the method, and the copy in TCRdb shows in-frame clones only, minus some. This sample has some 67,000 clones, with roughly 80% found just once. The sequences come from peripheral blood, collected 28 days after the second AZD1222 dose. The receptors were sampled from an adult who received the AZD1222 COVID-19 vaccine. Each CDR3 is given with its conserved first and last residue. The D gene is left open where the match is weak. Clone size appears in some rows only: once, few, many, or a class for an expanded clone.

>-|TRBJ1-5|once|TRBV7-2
CASTNQTQPQHF
TGTGCCAGCACCAACCAAACTCAGCCCCAGCATTTT
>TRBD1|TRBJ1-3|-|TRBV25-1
CASSLGRGLFSGNTIYF
TGTGCCAGCAGTCTTGGGAGGGGGCTGTTCTCTGGAAACACCATATATTTT
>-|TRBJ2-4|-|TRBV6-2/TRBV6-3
CASSKLTLAKNIQYF
TGTGCCAGCAGCAAACTGACGCTAGCCAAAAACATTCAGTACTTC
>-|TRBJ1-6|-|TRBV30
CAWSADNRAPLHF
TGTGCCTGGAGTGCAGACAACAGGGCACCCCTCCACTTT
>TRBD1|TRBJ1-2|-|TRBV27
CASSWTGGRGYTF
TGTGCCAGCAGTTGGACAGGTGGAAGGGGCTACACCTTC
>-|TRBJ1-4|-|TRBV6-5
CASSYDGVLNEKLFF
TGTGCCAGCAGTTACGATGGAGTACTTAATGAAAAACTGTTTTTT
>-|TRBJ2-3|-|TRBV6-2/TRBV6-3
CASSYPDRQYF
TGTGCCAGCAGTTACCCGGACAGGCAGTATTTT
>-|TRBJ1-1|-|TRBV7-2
CASSFGRMNTEAFF
TGTGCCAGCAGCTTCGGCAGGATGAACACTGAAGCTTTCTTT
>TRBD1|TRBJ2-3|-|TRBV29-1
CSAGQQLITDTQYF
TGCAGCGCGGGACAGCAGCTTATCACAGATACGCAGTATTTT
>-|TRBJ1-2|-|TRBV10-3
CAISESRGGYTF
TGTGCCATCAGTGAGTCTCGGGGTGGCTACACCTTC